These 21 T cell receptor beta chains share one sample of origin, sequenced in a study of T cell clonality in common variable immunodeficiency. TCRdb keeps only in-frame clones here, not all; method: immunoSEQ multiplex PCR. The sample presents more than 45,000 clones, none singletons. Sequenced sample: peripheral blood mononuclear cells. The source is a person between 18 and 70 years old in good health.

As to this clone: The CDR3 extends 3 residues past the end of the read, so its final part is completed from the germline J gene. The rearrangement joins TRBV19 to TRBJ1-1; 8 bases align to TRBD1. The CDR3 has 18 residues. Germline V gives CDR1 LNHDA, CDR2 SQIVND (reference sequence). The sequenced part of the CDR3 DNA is TGTGCCAGTAGTACCCGATGGACCGGACAGGGCACGGGGTCTGGA. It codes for CASSTRWTGQGTGSG. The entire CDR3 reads CASSTRWTGQGTGSGAFF.

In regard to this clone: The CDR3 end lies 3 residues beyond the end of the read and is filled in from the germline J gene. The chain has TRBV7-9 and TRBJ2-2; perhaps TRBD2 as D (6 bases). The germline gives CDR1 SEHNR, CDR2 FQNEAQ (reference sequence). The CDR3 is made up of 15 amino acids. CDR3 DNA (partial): TGTGCCAGCGGACGGACTATTGCAACTAATGAAAAG. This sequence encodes CASGRTIATNEK. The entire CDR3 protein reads CASGRTIATNEKLFF.

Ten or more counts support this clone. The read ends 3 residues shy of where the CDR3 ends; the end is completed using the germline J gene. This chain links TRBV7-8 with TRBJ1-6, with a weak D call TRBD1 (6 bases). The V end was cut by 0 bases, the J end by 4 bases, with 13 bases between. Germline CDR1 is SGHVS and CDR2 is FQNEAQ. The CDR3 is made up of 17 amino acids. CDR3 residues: CASSLATTGAYNSPLHF. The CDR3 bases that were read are TGTGCCAGCAGCTTAGCGACGACAGGAGCGTATAATTCACCC.

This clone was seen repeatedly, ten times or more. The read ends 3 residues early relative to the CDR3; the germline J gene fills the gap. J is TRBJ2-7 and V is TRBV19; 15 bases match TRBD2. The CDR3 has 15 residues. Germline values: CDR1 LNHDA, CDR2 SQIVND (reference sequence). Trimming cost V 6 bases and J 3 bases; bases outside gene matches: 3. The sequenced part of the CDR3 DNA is TGTGCCAGTAGGGGGACTAGCGGGGGGAGCTACGAG. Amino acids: CASRGTSGGSYE. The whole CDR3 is CASRGTSGGSYEQYF.

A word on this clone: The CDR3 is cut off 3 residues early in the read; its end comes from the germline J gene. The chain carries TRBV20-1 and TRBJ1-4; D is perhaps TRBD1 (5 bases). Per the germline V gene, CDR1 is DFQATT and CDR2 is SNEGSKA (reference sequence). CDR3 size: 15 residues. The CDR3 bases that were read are TGCAGTGCCGAGGAAGGGATCTCTGGGGCCAACGTA. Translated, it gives CSAEEGISGANV. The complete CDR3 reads CSAEEGISGANVLFF.

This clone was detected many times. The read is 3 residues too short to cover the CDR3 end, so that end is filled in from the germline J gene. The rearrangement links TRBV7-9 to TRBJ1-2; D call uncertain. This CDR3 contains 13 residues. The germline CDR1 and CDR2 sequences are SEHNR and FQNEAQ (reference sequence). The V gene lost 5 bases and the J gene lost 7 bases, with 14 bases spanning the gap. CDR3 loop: CASSTGKGSGYTF. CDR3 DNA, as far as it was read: TGTGCCAGCAGCACGGGTAAAGGTTCTGGC.

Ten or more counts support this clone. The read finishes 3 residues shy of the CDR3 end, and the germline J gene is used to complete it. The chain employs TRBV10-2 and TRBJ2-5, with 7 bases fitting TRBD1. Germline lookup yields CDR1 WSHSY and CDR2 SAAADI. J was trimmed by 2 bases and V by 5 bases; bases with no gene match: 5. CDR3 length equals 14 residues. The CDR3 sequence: CASSWDRLQETQYF. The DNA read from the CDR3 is TGCGCCAGCAGTTGGGACAGACTTCAAGAGACC.

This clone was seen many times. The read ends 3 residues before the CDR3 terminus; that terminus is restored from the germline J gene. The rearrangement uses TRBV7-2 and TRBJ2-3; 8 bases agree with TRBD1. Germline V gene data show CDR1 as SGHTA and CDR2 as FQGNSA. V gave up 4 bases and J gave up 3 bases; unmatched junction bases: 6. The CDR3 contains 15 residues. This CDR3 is CASSSTGGSTDTQYF. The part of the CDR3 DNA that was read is TGTGCCAGCAGCTCCACAGGGGGTAGTACAGATACG. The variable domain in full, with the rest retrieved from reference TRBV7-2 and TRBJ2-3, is GAGVSQSPSNKVTEKGKDVELRCDPISGHTALYWYRQSLGQGLEFLIYFQGNSAPDKSGLPSDRFSAERTGGSVSTLTIQRTQQEDSAVYLCASSSTGGSTDTQYFGPGTRLTVL.

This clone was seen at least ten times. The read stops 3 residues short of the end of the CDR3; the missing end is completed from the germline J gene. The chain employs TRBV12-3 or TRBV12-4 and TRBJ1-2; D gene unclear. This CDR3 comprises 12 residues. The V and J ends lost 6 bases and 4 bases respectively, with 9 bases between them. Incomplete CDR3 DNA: TGTGCCAGCAGCGACACCCCCTATGGC. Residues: CASSDTPYG. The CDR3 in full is CASSDTPYGYTF.

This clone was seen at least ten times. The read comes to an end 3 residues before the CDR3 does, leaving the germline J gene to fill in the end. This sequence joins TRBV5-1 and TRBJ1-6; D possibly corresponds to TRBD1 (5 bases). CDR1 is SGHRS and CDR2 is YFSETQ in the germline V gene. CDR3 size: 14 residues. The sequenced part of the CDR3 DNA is TGCGCCAGCAGCCTGGAGGGCCGAGGGGAGTCC. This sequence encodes CASSLEGRGES. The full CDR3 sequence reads CASSLEGRGESLHF.

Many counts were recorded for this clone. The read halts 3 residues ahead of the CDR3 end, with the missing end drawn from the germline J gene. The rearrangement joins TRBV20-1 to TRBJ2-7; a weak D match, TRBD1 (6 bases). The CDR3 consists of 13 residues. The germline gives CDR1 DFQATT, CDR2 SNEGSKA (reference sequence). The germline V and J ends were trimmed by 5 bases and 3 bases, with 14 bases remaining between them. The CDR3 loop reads CSAQQGLYYEQYF. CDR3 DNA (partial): TGCAGTGCTCAACAGGGCCTATACTACGAG.

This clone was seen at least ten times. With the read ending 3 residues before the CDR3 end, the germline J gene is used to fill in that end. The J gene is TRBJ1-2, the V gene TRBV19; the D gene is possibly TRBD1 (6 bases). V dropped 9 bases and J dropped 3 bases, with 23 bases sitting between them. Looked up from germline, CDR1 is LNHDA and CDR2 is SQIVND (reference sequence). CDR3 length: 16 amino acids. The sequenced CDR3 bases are TGTGCCAGCATGCCCCTCGCCGGGGGGGCGGACTATGGC. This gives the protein CASMPLAGGADYG. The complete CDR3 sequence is CASMPLAGGADYGYTF.

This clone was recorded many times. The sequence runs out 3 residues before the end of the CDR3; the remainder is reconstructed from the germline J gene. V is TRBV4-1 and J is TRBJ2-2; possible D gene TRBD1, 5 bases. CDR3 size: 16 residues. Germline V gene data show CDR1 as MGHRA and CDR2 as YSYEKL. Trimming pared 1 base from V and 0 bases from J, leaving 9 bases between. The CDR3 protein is CASSQAGATNTGELFF. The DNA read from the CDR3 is TGCGCCAGCAGCCAAGCTGGGGCAACGAACACCGGGGAG.

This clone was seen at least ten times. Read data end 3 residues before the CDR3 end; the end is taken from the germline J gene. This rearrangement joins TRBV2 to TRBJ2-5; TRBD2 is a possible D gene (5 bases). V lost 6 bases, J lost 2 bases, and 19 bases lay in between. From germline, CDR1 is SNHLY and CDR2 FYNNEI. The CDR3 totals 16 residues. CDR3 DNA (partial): TGTGCCAGCAGGGTCGGGGTGGGCCGAGAGCAAGAGACC. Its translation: CASRVGVGREQET. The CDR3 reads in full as CASRVGVGREQETQYF.

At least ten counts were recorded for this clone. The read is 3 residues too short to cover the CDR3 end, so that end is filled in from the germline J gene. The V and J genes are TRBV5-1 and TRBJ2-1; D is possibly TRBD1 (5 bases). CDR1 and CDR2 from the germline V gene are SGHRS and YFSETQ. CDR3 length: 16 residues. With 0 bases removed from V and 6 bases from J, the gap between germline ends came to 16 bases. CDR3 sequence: CASSLEGSVNRNEQFF. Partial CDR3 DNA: TGCGCCAGCAGCTTGGAGGGGTCTGTTAATCGCAATGAG.

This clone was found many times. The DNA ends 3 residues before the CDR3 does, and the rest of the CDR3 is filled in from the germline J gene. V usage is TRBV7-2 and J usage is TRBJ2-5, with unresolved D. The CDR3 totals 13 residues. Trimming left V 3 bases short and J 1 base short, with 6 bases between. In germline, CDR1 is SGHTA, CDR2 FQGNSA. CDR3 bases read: TGTGCCAGCAGCTTCAGAACCCAAGAGACC. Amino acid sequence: CASSFRTQET. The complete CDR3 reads CASSFRTQETQYF.

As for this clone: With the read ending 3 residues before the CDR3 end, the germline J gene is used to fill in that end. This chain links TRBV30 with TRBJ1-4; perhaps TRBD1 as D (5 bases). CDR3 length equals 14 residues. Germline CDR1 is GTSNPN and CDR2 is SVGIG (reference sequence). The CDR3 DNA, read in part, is TGTGCCTGGAGTCAGGTAGGGGTGGGTTCACCA. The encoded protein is CAWSQVGVGSP. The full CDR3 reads CAWSQVGVGSPLFF.

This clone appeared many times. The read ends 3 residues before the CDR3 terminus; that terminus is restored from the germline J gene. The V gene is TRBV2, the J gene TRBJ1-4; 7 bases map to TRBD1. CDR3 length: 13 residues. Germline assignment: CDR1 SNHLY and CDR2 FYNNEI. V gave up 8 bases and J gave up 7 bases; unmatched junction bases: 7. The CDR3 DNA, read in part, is TGTGCCAGCGAGGGGGCACGGGCTGAAAAA. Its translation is CASEGARAEK. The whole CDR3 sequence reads CASEGARAEKLFF.

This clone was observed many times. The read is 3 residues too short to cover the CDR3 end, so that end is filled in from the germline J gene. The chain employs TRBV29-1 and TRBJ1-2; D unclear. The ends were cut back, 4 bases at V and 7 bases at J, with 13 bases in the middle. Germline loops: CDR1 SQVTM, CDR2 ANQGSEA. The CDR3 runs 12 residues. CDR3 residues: CSVVWPGGGYTF. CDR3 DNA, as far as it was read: TGCAGCGTTGTTTGGCCGGGTGGTGGC.

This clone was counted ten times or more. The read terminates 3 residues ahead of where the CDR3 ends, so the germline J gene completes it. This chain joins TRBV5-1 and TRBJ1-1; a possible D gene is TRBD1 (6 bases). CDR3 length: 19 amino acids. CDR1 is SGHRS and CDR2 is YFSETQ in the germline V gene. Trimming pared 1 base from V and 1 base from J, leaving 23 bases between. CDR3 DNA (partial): TGCGCCAGCAGCTTGACTCCCACAATGGGCACAGGGTGGAACACTGAA. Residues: CASSLTPTMGTGWNTE. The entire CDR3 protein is CASSLTPTMGTGWNTEAFF.

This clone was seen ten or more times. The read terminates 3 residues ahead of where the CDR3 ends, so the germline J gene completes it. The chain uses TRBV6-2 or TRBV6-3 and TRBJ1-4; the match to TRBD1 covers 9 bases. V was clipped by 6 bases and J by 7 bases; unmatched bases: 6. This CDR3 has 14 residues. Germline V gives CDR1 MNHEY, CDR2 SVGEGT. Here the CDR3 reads CASSRTGEGEKLFF. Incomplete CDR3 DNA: TGTGCCAGCAGCCGGACAGGGGAAGGTGAAAAA.